This TCR beta chain was obtained from a study of chemoradiotherapy in HPV16-positive cancers. V was trimmed by 3 bases and J by 1 base, leaving 5 bases between them. The CDR3 loop spans 13 amino acids. Looked up from germline, CDR1 is SGHDT and CDR2 is YYEEEE. Sequencing was performed with immunoSEQ multiplex PCR; in TCRdb, only in-frame clones are kept and a portion is missing. The table records 9,500 to 15,000 clones, 78% of them present only once. The chain links TRBV5-6 to TRBJ1-3; D gene uncertain. Sampling was done from a patient who underwent chemoradiotherapy. The receptor comes from a human donor with HPV-associated anogenital cancer. CDR3 protein: CASSSTSGNTIYF. CDR3 DNA sequence: TGTGCCAGCAGCTCCACTTCTGGAAACACCATATATTTT. The full variable domain, with the rest looked up from reference TRBV5-6 and TRBJ1-3, is DAGVTQSPTHLIKTRGQQVTLRCSPKSGHDTVSWYQQALGQGPQFIFQYYEEEERQRGNFPDRFSGHQFPNYSSELNVNALLLGDSALYLCASSSTSGNTIYFGEGSWLTVV.